This TCR beta chain was found in a study of blood T cell repertoires in COVID-19 (dated by TCRdb to 2018 to 2021). Background on the whole study: Samples covering the acute and convalescent phases of COVID-19 were provided by collaborators in the United States, Italy and Spain. The dataset comprised deeply sampled blood TCRbeta repertoires from subjects exposed to, actively infected with, or recovered from COVID-19. The samples were drawn from the first 160 participants of the ongoing ImmuneRACE study and from 1,200 or so subjects provided by 6 global collaborators. The material from the prospective study consisted of cDNA or gDNA derived from T cells, B-cell-depleted T cells, or PBMCs. Sample metadata almost always included a de-identified subject ID, COVID-19 status, age in years and sex. HLA class I and class II types, where available, came from metadata supplied by the sample provider rather than from assay-based typing. A freely available public database, intended as a resource for researchers studying the immune response to SARS-CoV-2, is where the repertoires were released. Overall study results and their limits: Clinical and demographic metadata were provided uncurated, with the amount varying by source and participant.

As concerns this clone: The antigen it recognizes is unknown. No qualities accompany the bases; no much larger clone lies one base away.

The collaborating institutions used their own protocols to collect whole blood in K2EDTA tubes. For TCRbeta analysis, collaborators shipped samples as frozen whole blood, isolated PBMCs, or DNA extracted from either of those sample types. Via the germline V gene, CDR1 is MDHEN and CDR2 SYDVKM. The junction shows trimming of 6 bases on V and 4 bases on J, and the gene matches do not reach 13 bases of it. The CDR3 covers 17 residues, taking in both the cysteine and the phenylalanine. Solely the CDR3 DNA is kept, with 51 bases framed from the first base. TCRbeta CDR3 regions were amplified from genomic DNA using the immunoSEQ Assay, a bias-controlled multiplex PCR. The authors processed their data as follows. The number of nucleated cells in each sample was estimated by amplification of reference gene primers within the assay. To quantify the absolute abundance of each unique TCRbeta CDR3 rearrangement, sequence reads were collapsed and filtered. For each sample, productive Simpson clonality was calculated as the square root of Simpson's diversity index over productive rearrangements. The table comes from immuneACCESS by way of TCRdb, which keeps in-frame sequences with V and J called. Part of the clones is missing from these tables; in studies checked, under half for an unresolved V gene and the rest for unknown reasons. V and J calls and clone size are those listed in that table; D and trimming were worked out from the DNA. This sample lists 34,000 or so clones; approximately 80% were detected once. Around 30% of the sample is held by the ten biggest clonotypes.

This sequence was found in a man older than 75 with acute or convalescent COVID-19. The source material was peripheral blood. The chain is encoded by TRBV28 joined to TRBJ2-5; 11 nucleotides in the junction match TRBD2. CDR3 loop: CASSPALLAGGGETQYF. The DNA sequence reads TGTGCCAGCAGCCCCGCGCTCCTAGCGGGGGGAGGAGAGACCCAGTACTTC.